The 7 T cell receptor beta chains listed next were all sequenced from one sample in a study of cytomegalovirus exposure and HLA in healthy donors. The PCR had 60 Vbeta and 13 Jbeta primers. The protocol was immunoSEQ multiplex PCR, while the TCRdb copy is restricted to in-frame clones and leaves out a portion. The sample carries about 140,000 clones, roughly three fifths recorded once. The sample consisted of PBMCs. Receptor source: a woman in her thirties or forties in good health and CMV-seronegative.

This clone turned up a few times. The V and J genes are TRBV6-1 and TRBJ1-5; a possible D gene is TRBD1 (5 bases). Germline V gene data show CDR1 as MNHNS and CDR2 as SASEGT. Trimming took 2 bases from V and 2 from J, leaving 13 bases between them. The CDR3 has 16 amino acids. This CDR3 reads CASSEQRGRGNQPQHF. CDR3 DNA: TGTGCCAGCAGTGAACAACGGGGGAGAGGCAATCAGCCCCAGCATTTT.

The table lists this clone with a few counts. The chain links TRBV30 to TRBJ1-1, with TRBD1 matching 7 bases. The CDR3 sequence is 16 residues long. V was pared by 1 base and J by 0 bases, with 8 bases of the junction left unmatched. Germline V gives CDR1 GTSNPN, CDR2 SVGIG (reference sequence). In nucleotides, the CDR3 is TGTGCCTGGAGTGCGGGGACAGTAAGCATGAACACTGAAGCTTTCTTT. Its translation is CAWSAGTVSMNTEAFF.

The count of this clone is one. The chain links TRBV6-5 to TRBJ2-7; perhaps TRBD2 as D (5 bases). Germline V gives CDR1 MNHEY, CDR2 SVGAGI. The CDR3 extends over 13 amino acids. Trimming took off 3 bases at V and 6 bases at J, with 12 bases between the two ends. The CDR3 region is CASSYFGGGEQYF. For the CDR3, the DNA is TGTGCCAGCAGTTATTTCGGAGGAGGCGAGCAGTACTTC.

The chain employs TRBV7-9 and TRBJ1-2; no firm D call. V was pared by 5 bases and J by 2 bases, with 9 bases between. In germline, CDR1 is SEHNR, CDR2 FQNEAQ (reference sequence). This CDR3 region has 13 residues. Here the CDR3 reads CASSPSANYGYTF. The CDR3 DNA is TGTGCCAGCAGCCCATCAGCGAACTATGGCTACACCTTC.

V and J are TRBV19 and TRBJ2-4, with D possibly being TRBD1 (6 bases). V lost 3 bases and J 1 base, leaving 22 bases between the germline ends. CDR3 length equals 19 residues. CDR1 is LNHDA and CDR2 is SQIVND in the germline V gene (reference sequence). The CDR3 protein is CASSIGQTKGIRAKNIQYF. The CDR3 bases are TGTGCCAGTAGTATCGGACAGACGAAGGGCATAAGGGCCAAAAACATTCAGTACTTC.

The J gene is TRBJ1-1, the V gene TRBV10-3; D remains unclear. Germline V gene sequence: CDR1 ENHRY, CDR2 SYGVKD. The V end was cut by 4 bases, the J end by 11 bases, with 11 bases between. The CDR3 is 11 amino acids. CDR3 amino acids: CAISGRSVAFF. DNA of the CDR3: TGTGCCATCAGTGGTCGTTCGGTGGCTTTCTTT.

The V and J genes are TRBV4-2 and TRBJ2-5; TRBD1 might be the D (5 bases). Germline V gene data show CDR1 as LGHNA and CDR2 as YNFKEQ. This CDR3 contains 13 residues. V was clipped by 2 bases and J by 5 bases, with 9 bases between them. The CDR3 DNA follows: TGTGCCAGCAGCCAAAGGGGTCGGGAGACCCAGTACTTC. Amino acid sequence: CASSQRGRETQYF.